Shown below are 18 T cell receptor beta chains from a single sample sequenced in a study of cytomegalovirus exposure and HLA in healthy donors. The PCR used 60 Vbeta and 13 Jbeta primers. The repertoire was sequenced with immunoSEQ multiplex PCR; TCRdb's copy has only in-frame clones and lacks some. The sample has under 150,000 clones, under 90% seen once. Specimen: PBMCs. The receptors come from a male donor in good health and CMV-seronegative.

V is TRBV30 and J is TRBJ1-2, with TRBD1 matching 7 bases. Trimming took 8 bases from V and 6 from J; bases not matched to a gene: 6. The CDR3 consists of 11 residues. Germline CDR1 GTSNPN, CDR2 SVGIG (reference sequence). DNA for the CDR3: TGTGCCGGACAGGATTGGGATGGCTACACCTTC. This gives the protein CAGQDWDGYTF.

This chain uses TRBV30 with TRBJ1-2; TRBD1 aligns across 7 bases. The CDR3 covers 13 residues. V lost 5 bases, J lost 4 bases, and 7 bases stayed unmatched. Per germline, CDR1 GTSNPN and CDR2 SVGIG (reference sequence). The CDR3 sequence: CAWGTRTGYGYTF. CDR3 sequence (DNA): TGTGCCTGGGGCACGAGGACAGGCTATGGCTACACCTTC.

The rearrangement joins TRBV6-6 to TRBJ2-2; TRBD2 aligns across 7 bases. The CDR3 length is 14 residues. CDR1 is MNHNY, CDR2 SVGAGI, per germline (reference sequence). Trimming cost V 11 bases and J 5 bases; bases outside gene matches: 11. DNA for the CDR3: TGTGCCGCGGGAGATACACTACCTACCGGGGAGCTGTTTTTT. Amino acids: CAAGDTLPTGELFF.

The chain couples TRBV6-5 to TRBJ1-2, with D unclear. The germline CDR1 and CDR2 sequences are MNHEY and SVGAGI. V dropped 4 bases and J dropped 6 bases, with 6 bases sitting between them. The CDR3 sequence is 11 residues long. In nucleotides, the CDR3 is TGTGCCAGCAGTTCGACTAATGGCTACACCTTC. It specifies CASSSTNGYTF.

The chain carries TRBV5-5 and TRBJ2-7, with 13 bases lining up with TRBD2. Germline assignment: CDR1 SGHKS and CDR2 YYEKEE (reference sequence). J was trimmed by 5 bases and V by 4 bases; bases with no gene match: 9. There are 16 residues in the CDR3. The CDR3 spells CASSQYGLAGADEQYF. CDR3 coding DNA: TGTGCCAGCAGCCAATACGGACTAGCGGGAGCCGACGAGCAGTACTTC.

The CDR3 region has the DNA TGTGCCAGCAGCAAATCCCCCGGGACTAGCGAATACTACGAGCAGTACTTC. Translated: CASSKSPGTSEYYEQYF. This chain uses TRBV11-2 with TRBJ2-7; 10 bases align to TRBD2. The germline V gene has CDR1 SGHAT and CDR2 FQNNGV. Unmatched junction bases numbered 13, after V lost 5 bases and J lost 3 bases. The CDR3 runs 17 residues.

The count of this clone is one. The genes are TRBV28 and TRBJ2-1, with a tentative D call TRBD2 (7 bases). The ends were cut back, 7 bases at V and 4 bases at J, with 17 bases in the middle. The V gene's germline CDR1 is MDHEN and CDR2 SYDVKM. The CDR3 covers 15 residues. CDR3 sequence: CASMGGGRRYNEQFF. CDR3 coding DNA: TGTGCCAGCATGGGGGGCGGGAGAAGGTACAATGAGCAGTTCTTC.

The chain carries TRBV7-9 and TRBJ2-1, with unresolved D. Germline CDR1 reads SEHNR; CDR2 reads FQNEAQ (reference sequence). The CDR3 totals 14 residues. Trimming took off 0 bases at V and 4 bases at J, with 7 bases between the two ends. As DNA, the CDR3 is TGTGCCAGCAGCTTAGCATTCCTATACAATGAGCAGTTCTTC. The encoded protein is CASSLAFLYNEQFF.

This chain links TRBV6-5 with TRBJ2-2; D not resolved. CDR1 MNHEY and CDR2 SVGAGI come from the germline V gene. The V and J ends lost 0 bases and 8 bases respectively, with 10 bases between them. This CDR3 has 14 amino acids. This CDR3 is CASSYSRIGGELFF. In nucleotides, the CDR3 is TGTGCCAGCAGTTACTCGCGAATTGGTGGGGAGCTGTTTTTT.

The chain carries TRBV30 and TRBJ1-1; no firm D call. The V end was cut by 3 bases, the J end by 3 bases, with 11 bases between. Germline V gene lookup returns CDR1 GTSNPN and CDR2 SVGIG (reference sequence). The CDR3 has 13 residues. The DNA of the CDR3 is TGTGCCTGGAGACCTTTGCAGGACACTGAAGCTTTCTTT. Residues: CAWRPLQDTEAFF.

This clone was counted a few times. This rearrangement joins TRBV6-6 to TRBJ2-2, with D perhaps TRBD1 (5 bases). CDR1 is MNHNY and CDR2 is SVGAGI in the germline V gene (reference sequence). CDR3 length equals 13 residues. The V end lost 4 bases, the J end lost 2 bases, and 5 bases lay between the germline ends. CDR3 sequence reads: CASSWGNTGELFF. In DNA, the CDR3 is TGTGCCAGCAGTTGGGGCAACACCGGGGAGCTGTTTTTT.

This clone was recorded a few times. CDR3 protein: CAWSFSRTSGFYNEQFF. The CDR3 nucleotides are TGTGCCTGGAGTTTTAGTCGGACTAGCGGATTCTACAATGAGCAGTTCTTC. The chain recombines TRBV30 with TRBJ2-7; TRBD2 aligns across 10 bases. The J call may be incorrect, as the DNA end agrees better with TRBJ2-1. Germline V CDR1 and CDR2: GTSNPN, SVGIG (reference sequence). The CDR3 totals 17 residues.

V and J are TRBV29-1 and TRBJ2-7; 9 bases align to TRBD1. There are 13 residues in the CDR3. V shed 7 bases and J 3 bases; nucleotides not matched to a gene: 7. Per germline, CDR1 SQVTM and CDR2 ANQGSEA. The CDR3 region has the DNA TGCAGCGCCGGACAGGGGTTACACTACGAGCAGTACTTC. It codes for CSAGQGLHYEQYF.

In its sample, this clone was seen a few times. The chain combines TRBV5-1 with TRBJ2-7, with TRBD1 identical over 8 bases. Germline V CDR1 and CDR2: SGHRS, YFSETQ. The trim removed 5 bases at V and 2 bases at J, leaving 6 bases unmatched. The CDR3 extends over 14 amino acids. Written as DNA, the CDR3 is TGCGCCAGCAGTCGGACAGGGTATCCCTACGAGCAGTACTTC. This gives the protein CASSRTGYPYEQYF.

This clone appeared a few times. CDR3 sequence (DNA): TGTGCCAGCAGTCGACAGGAAAAACTGTTTTTT. This translates into CASSRQEKLFF. This rearrangement joins TRBV6-5 to TRBJ1-4; perhaps TRBD1 as D (5 bases). This CDR3 region has 11 residues. The V end was cut by 5 bases, the J end by 8 bases, with 6 bases between. The V gene's germline CDR1 is MNHEY and CDR2 SVGAGI.

The rearrangement links TRBV2 to TRBJ2-5; D uncertain. Germline V gives CDR1 SNHLY, CDR2 FYNNEI. The CDR3 contains 13 residues. Trimming cost V 6 bases and J 3 bases, with 11 bases left between them. This chain's CDR3 is CASRVSREETQYF. Written as DNA, the CDR3 is TGTGCCAGCAGGGTATCTAGAGAAGAGACCCAGTACTTC. Together with reference TRBV2 and TRBJ2-5, the CDR3 gives the full variable domain: EPEVTQTPSHQVTQMGQEVILRCVPISNHLYFYWYRQILGQKVEFLVSFYNNEISEKSEIFDDQFSVERPDGSNFTLKIRSTKLEDSAMYFCASRVSREETQYFGPGTRLLVL.

The rearrangement uses TRBV2 and TRBJ2-7; the D gene is possibly TRBD1 (5 bases). CDR3 length equals 14 residues. The V end lost 3 bases, the J end lost 0 bases, and 9 bases lay between the germline ends. CDR1 and CDR2 (germline): SNHLY, FYNNEI. CDR3 loop: CASSEQGSSYEQYF. Here the CDR3 DNA reads TGTGCCAGCAGTGAGCAGGGCAGCTCCTACGAGCAGTACTTC.

The chain has TRBV30 and TRBJ2-6; D might be TRBD2 (7 bases). CDR1 and CDR2 (germline): GTSNPN, SVGIG (reference sequence). V dropped 1 base and J dropped 1 base, with 8 bases sitting between them. The CDR3 contains 15 residues. CDR3: CAWSEGGSGANVLTF. CDR3 DNA sequence: TGTGCCTGGAGTGAGGGGGGGTCTGGGGCCAACGTCCTGACTTTC.